What follows are 28 T cell receptor beta chains derived from one specimen sequenced in a study of blood T cells in healthy people across ages. Alongside a J-beta primer mix, a sample-barcoded 5' primer served in a second PCR lasting 7 to 11 cycles. Using its own MiXCR run on the 5' RACE reads, TCRdb lists one record per CDR3 protein. The sample has around 780,000 distinct CDR3 sequences, 25% to 30% seen once. The data also belong to a second study, concerning T cells of mothers and their children.

Input material: blood. These receptors all come from a boy younger than 18 in good health.

The chain carries TRBV20-1 and TRBJ2-5, with TRBD2 matching 9 bases. The CDR3 is 15 amino acids. In germline, CDR1 is DFQATT, CDR2 SNEGSKA (reference sequence). J gave up 1 base and V 8 bases, and 11 bases lay outside the gene matches. CDR3 coding DNA: TGCAGTCCCCAGCGGGGGGCGTTGGGCCAAGAGACCCAGTACTTC. This codes for CSPQRGALGQETQYF.

This clonotype appeared a few times. CDR3 coding DNA: TGCAGCGTCCGTGTGGAGACCCAGTACTTC. It yields the protein CSVRVETQYF. The gene calls are TRBV29-1 and TRBJ2-5; D unresolved. This CDR3 has 10 amino acids. V was cut by 6 bases and J by 5 bases, with 7 bases left in between. Germline loops: CDR1 SQVTM, CDR2 ANQGSEA.

There are a few counts of this clonotype. Here the CDR3 reads CASSPRAAGPQETQYF. The DNA for the CDR3 is TGTGCCAGCAGCCCGCGAGCGGCAGGACCCCAAGAGACCCAGTACTTC. The chain carries TRBV5-4 and TRBJ2-5; tentatively, D is TRBD2 (5 bases). Germline CDR1 and CDR2: SGHNT and YYREEE (reference sequence). Trimming took off 4 bases at V and 1 base at J, with 17 bases between the two ends. The CDR3 length is 16 residues.

There are many counts of this clonotype. J is TRBJ1-2 and V is TRBV11-1; D uncertain. Trimming left V 5 bases short and J 0 bases short, with 10 bases between. Germline V CDR1 and CDR2: SGHAT, FQDESV (reference sequence). There are 14 residues in the CDR3. CDR3 residues: CASSQGRANYGYTF. In DNA, the CDR3 is TGTGCCAGCAGCCAAGGACGGGCTAACTATGGCTACACCTTC. The full variable domain, with the rest looked up from reference TRBV11-1 and TRBJ1-2, is EAEVAQSPRYKITEKSQAVAFWCDPISGHATLYWYRQILGQGPELLVQFQDESVVDDSQLPKDRFSAERLKGVDSTLKIQPAELGDSAMYLCASSQGRANYGYTFGSGTRLTVV.

This clonotype was observed a few times. The CDR3 DNA follows: TGCAGTGCCCAACCTAGCGGGGGATTCCAAGAGACCCAGTACTTC. The encoded protein is CSAQPSGGFQETQYF. This rearrangement joins TRBV20-1 to TRBJ2-5, with 10 bases lining up with TRBD2. Germline V gives CDR1 DFQATT, CDR2 SNEGSKA (reference sequence). The CDR3 consists of 15 residues. V shed 6 bases and J 1 base; nucleotides not matched to a gene: 8.

This clonotype has just a few counts. V and J are TRBV10-3 and TRBJ2-3, with 9 bases matching TRBD2. The CDR3 contains 15 residues. CDR1 is ENHRY and CDR2 is SYGVKD in the germline V gene. The trim removed 5 bases at V and 7 bases at J, leaving 10 bases unmatched. The CDR3 sequence: CAISTGGGALNTQYF. The CDR3 DNA sequence: TGTGCCATCAGTACTGGCGGGGGGGCTCTGAATACGCAGTATTTT.

The CDR3 bases are TGTGCCAGCAGCTTAACGGGGGGGGCGTCCGAGACCCAGTACTTC. Residues: CASSLTGGASETQYF. V is TRBV7-3 and J is TRBJ2-5; perhaps TRBD2 as D (7 bases). The CDR3 totals 15 residues. V lost 0 bases and J lost 5, with 13 bases in between. The V gene's germline CDR1 is SGHTA and CDR2 FQGTGA.

There are many counts of this clonotype. This chain joins TRBV10-3 and TRBJ2-5; TRBD2 aligns across 9 bases. V lost 4 bases, J lost 3 bases, and 3 bases stayed unmatched. The CDR3 is made up of 14 amino acids. Germline-derived CDR1 and CDR2 are ENHRY and SYGVKD. The CDR3 loop is CAISVTSGEETQYF. The CDR3 bases are TGTGCCATCAGTGTGACTAGCGGAGAAGAGACCCAGTACTTC.

The rearrangement joins TRBV12-3 or TRBV12-4 to TRBJ1-2, with TRBD1 identical over 8 bases. The CDR3 has 15 amino acids. The J segment lost 2 bases and the V segment lost 3 bases, leaving 5 bases of the junction unmatched. The CDR3: CASSFPGTGNYGYTF. For the CDR3, the DNA is TGTGCCAGCAGTTTTCCCGGGACAGGCAACTATGGCTACACCTTC.

This clonotype came up a few times. DNA for the CDR3: TGTGCCAGTAGTATAGAGGGGGGCAGGCCCCATTATAGCAATCAGCCCCAGCATTTT. As protein: CASSIEGGRPHYSNQPQHF. The chain recombines TRBV19 with TRBJ1-5, with a possible D match to TRBD1 (6 bases). Trimming removed 0 bases at V and 0 bases at J, with 18 bases between. The CDR3 has 19 residues. Germline CDR1 is LNHDA and CDR2 is SQIVND (reference sequence).

This clonotype has a handful of counts. The chain has TRBV7-6 and TRBJ1-1; no reliable D call. The CDR3 contains 13 residues. CDR1 is SGHVS, CDR2 FNYEAQ, per germline. V lost 0 bases to trimming and J lost 11 bases, with 13 bases between them. Here the CDR3 DNA reads TGTGCCAGCAGCTTAGCGTTTGAGCCTCTGGCTTTCTTT. Residues: CASSLAFEPLAFF.

This clonotype came up a few times. This chain links TRBV2 with TRBJ2-1, with 7 bases lining up with TRBD1. This CDR3 is 14 amino acids long. J gave up 0 bases and V 10 bases, and 6 bases lay outside the gene matches. Germline values: CDR1 SNHLY, CDR2 FYNNEI. CDR3 nucleotides: TGTGCCATCACCCGGGACAGCTCCTACAATGAGCAGTTCTTC. Its translation is CAITRDSSYNEQFF.

V usage is TRBV6-4 and J usage is TRBJ2-7; the D gene is possibly TRBD1 (5 bases). The tail of the sequence fits TRBJ2-1 better, so the J call may be wrong. The CDR3 runs to 11 residues. From germline, CDR1 is MRHNA and CDR2 SNTAGT. CDR3 bases: TGTGCCAGCAGTGGGCTAGGGGTGCAGTTCTTC. Protein sequence: CASSGLGVQFF.

This chain links TRBV7-2 with TRBJ2-4; D possibly corresponds to TRBD2 (5 bases). Germline V gene lookup returns CDR1 SGHTA and CDR2 FQGNSA. With 0 bases removed from V and 1 base from J, the gap between germline ends came to 10 bases. The CDR3 sequence is 16 residues long. The CDR3 DNA sequence: TGTGCCAGCAGCTTAGCGGCGGGCTACGCCAAAAACATTCAGTACTTC. It encodes CASSLAAGYAKNIQYF.

Only a few counts were recorded for this clonotype. The chain couples TRBV7-9 to TRBJ1-2; D unresolved. CDR3 length equals 15 residues. The V gene lost 0 bases and the J gene lost 7 bases, with 15 bases spanning the gap. Germline V lookup: CDR1 SEHNR, CDR2 FQNEAQ (reference sequence). The CDR3 nucleotides read TGTGCCAGCAGCTTAGCGGTCTACACGAGCGGTGGCTACACCTTC. The encoded protein is CASSLAVYTSGGYTF. Full variable domain (rest looked up from reference TRBV7-9 and TRBJ1-2): DTGVSQNPRHKITKRGQNVTFRCDPISEHNRLYWYRQTLGQGPEFLTYFQNEAQLEKSRLLSDRFSAERPKGSFSTLEIQRTEQGDSAMYLCASSLAVYTSGGYTFGSGTRLTVV.

This clonotype came up a few times. V usage is TRBV15 and J usage is TRBJ2-5; D is unresolved. The J call may be mistaken, given a closer DNA end match to TRBJ2-7. In germline, CDR1 is LNHNV, CDR2 YYDKDF (reference sequence). The CDR3 has 12 residues. CDR3 protein: CATSSGAHEQYF. The CDR3 nucleotides read TGTGCCACCAGCTCCGGAGCCCACGAGCAGTACTTC.

The chain is built from TRBV3-1 and TRBJ2-1; 7 bases map to TRBD2. The CDR3 is made up of 14 amino acids. Germline CDR1 and CDR2: LGHDT and YNNKEL (reference sequence). The ends lost 4 bases at V and 0 bases at J; junction bases unmatched: 0. In DNA form, the CDR3 reads TGTGCCAGCAGCCGGGACTACTCCTACAATGAGCAGTTCTTC. This encodes CASSRDYSYNEQFF.

This clonotype turned up a few times. This rearrangement joins TRBV29-1 to TRBJ1-1; TRBD1 might be the D (6 bases). The V end lost 3 bases, the J end lost 2 bases, and 13 bases lay between the germline ends. Per the germline V gene, CDR1 is SQVTM and CDR2 is ANQGSEA. This CDR3 is 14 amino acids long. The CDR3 DNA sequence: TGCAGCGTTGAGGGGGGCCCGTCAAACACTGAAGCTTTCTTT. Translation gives CSVEGGPSNTEAFF.

This rearrangement joins TRBV20-1 to TRBJ2-3; tentatively, D is TRBD1 (6 bases). Germline CDR1 is DFQATT and CDR2 is SNEGSKA (reference sequence). The CDR3 contains 13 residues. Trimming removed 8 bases at V and 1 base at J, with 13 bases between. The CDR3 region has the DNA TGCAGTCCCAGGGGTTTCGGCACAGATACGCAGTATTTT. Protein sequence: CSPRGFGTDTQYF.

The chain couples TRBV7-9 to TRBJ1-6; no firm D call. V was trimmed by 3 bases and J by 0 bases, leaving 9 bases between them. The CDR3 has 16 residues. The germline V gene encodes CDR1 SEHNR and CDR2 FQNEAQ (reference sequence). This CDR3 is CASSFRGSSYNSPLHF. For the CDR3, the DNA is TGTGCCAGCAGCTTCCGAGGGAGCTCCTATAATTCACCCCTCCACTTT.

The table lists this clonotype with a few counts. The rearrangement links TRBV6-6 to TRBJ2-7, with 9 positions matching TRBD1. Germline-derived CDR1 and CDR2 are MNHNY and SVGAGI (reference sequence). Trimming took 6 bases from V and 2 from J; bases not matched to a gene: 2. The CDR3 runs to 13 residues. Written as DNA, the CDR3 is TGTGCCAGCAGCTGGGACAGGGCCTACGAGCAGTACTTC. Its protein product is CASSWDRAYEQYF.

The V gene is TRBV5-1, the J gene TRBJ2-5; D may be TRBD1 (6 bases). CDR3 size: 15 residues. Trimming shortened V by 5 bases and J by 9 bases, and 23 bases separated the two germline ends. Germline CDR1 reads SGHRS; CDR2 reads YFSETQ. The CDR3 spells CASSTYQGPWKAQYF. The CDR3, as DNA: TGCGCCAGCAGTACCTATCAGGGGCCCTGGAAAGCCCAGTACTTC.

The rearrangement links TRBV7-2 to TRBJ2-5; 11 bases align to TRBD1. The CDR3 runs 18 residues. Looked up from germline, CDR1 is SGHTA and CDR2 is FQGNSA. The J segment lost 2 bases and the V segment lost 2 bases, leaving 10 bases of the junction unmatched. Here the CDR3 reads CASSLLTRTGGPQETQYF. CDR3 DNA: TGTGCCAGCAGCTTATTAACCCGGACAGGGGGCCCGCAAGAGACCCAGTACTTC.

This sequence joins TRBV5-1 and TRBJ2-7, with D perhaps TRBD1 (6 bases). CDR1 and CDR2 from the germline V gene are SGHRS and YFSETQ. The CDR3 length is 14 residues. Trimming took 3 bases from V and 6 from J, leaving 16 bases between them. CDR3 bases: TGCGCCAGCAGCTCGTCAGGGGCCCCTGGCGAGCAGTACTTC. Its translation: CASSSSGAPGEQYF.

In this sample, this clonotype turned up many times. The chain is built from TRBV2 and TRBJ2-5; D may match TRBD1 or TRBD2 (5 bases each). Per germline, CDR1 SNHLY and CDR2 FYNNEI. The CDR3 covers 13 residues. With 7 bases removed from V and 5 bases from J, the gap between germline ends came to 14 bases. CDR3: CASTRGGQETQYF. CDR3 DNA: TGTGCCAGCACTCGTGGGGGTCAGGAGACCCAGTACTTC.

There are a few counts of this clonotype. This chain links TRBV28 with TRBJ1-4; D remains unclear. Germline V CDR1 and CDR2: MDHEN, SYDVKM. The CDR3 contains 15 residues. V was clipped by 6 bases and J by 4 bases, with 15 bases between them. In nucleotides, the CDR3 is TGTGCCAGCAGCTCTCAAGGGCAGGATAATGAAAAACTGTTTTTT. It specifies CASSSQGQDNEKLFF.

The chain joins TRBV6-1 to TRBJ1-6; 7 bases line up with TRBD1. The CDR3 runs to 19 residues. V lost 5 bases, J lost 8 bases, and 21 bases stayed unmatched. CDR1 is MNHNS and CDR2 is SASEGT in the germline V gene. Written as DNA, the CDR3 is TGTGCCAGCAGTCCACAAGAATCAGGTCCGTGGGACAGATATTCACCCCTCCACTTT. This translates into CASSPQESGPWDRYSPLHF.

This clonotype has a handful of counts. V gene TRBV3-1 combines with J gene TRBJ2-7; maybe TRBD2 (6 bases). In germline, CDR1 is LGHDT, CDR2 YNNKEL (reference sequence). The ends were cut back, 1 base at V and 0 bases at J, with 7 bases in the middle. The CDR3 totals 14 residues. The CDR3 loop reads CASSQAGVSYEQYF. The CDR3, as DNA: TGTGCCAGCAGCCAAGCGGGGGTCTCCTACGAGCAGTACTTC.